This TCR beta chain was retrieved from a study of glioma-infiltrating T cells. This clonotype was counted at least ten times. Its antigen is undetermined. The CDR3 runs to 15 residues. V lost 4 bases and J lost 1; bases outside the gene matches: 3. Study-wide findings and caveats: Gliomas, especially low-grade, showed above-expected tissue-blood divergence; non-neoplastic patients showed below. CDR3 overlap between tissue and blood was very small.

Using RNA template, CDR3s of TCR alpha and beta were amplified with iRepertoire arm-PCR. One-step reverse transcription and amplification started from approximately 100-400 ng of tissue mRNA or PBMC total RNA. TCRdb recomputed calls from the multiplex PCR reads with MiXCR, one row per CDR3 protein. Here the sample spans 100,000 to 150,000 distinct CDR3 sequences, 20% to 25% being singletons. The genes are TRBV12-3 or TRBV12-4 and TRBJ2-3; the match to TRBD2 covers 9 bases. The clonotype was recovered from a human donor with low-grade glioma or glioblastoma, undergoing nonglioma brain surgery, or in good health (not recorded which). Sequences were obtained from glioma tissue, nonneoplastic brain tissue, or PBMCs (not recorded which). CDR3 in DNA: TGTGCCAGCAGTTCCTGGACTAGCGGCACAGATACGCAGTATTTT. Its protein is CASSSWTSGTDTQYF.